This TCR beta chain was captured by sequencing in a study of T cell clones after liver transplantation. Study at large: Three of the eight recipients were HCV-positive; the rest had non-autoimmune, non-viral transplant indications. Points from the study as a whole: In two subjects, few donor cells limited the measurable donor-reactive repertoire. Graft donor-reactive T cells may have migrated into the graft rather than being deleted.

A remark on this clone: Its antigen remains unidentified.

Only in-frame clones appear in the TCRdb table, and some are missing; sequencing was by immunoSEQ multiplex PCR. This sample has about 75,000 clones, with under 90% found just once. This receptor was obtained from a human patient who received a liver transplant. Some T cells could come from the graft donor. Here the sequenced sample was CD4+ T cells from blood, taken 48 months after liver transplant.

The CDR3 nucleotides read TGTGCCAGCAGCTTACTTAGGCAGGGTGAGACCCAGTACTTC. Encoded protein: CASSLLRQGETQYF. V gene TRBV11-1 combines with J gene TRBJ2-5; D perhaps matches TRBD1 (5 bases). The germline gives CDR1 SGHAT, CDR2 FQDESV (reference sequence). V was trimmed by 2 bases and J by 5 bases, leaving 12 bases between them. The CDR3 spans 14 residues.